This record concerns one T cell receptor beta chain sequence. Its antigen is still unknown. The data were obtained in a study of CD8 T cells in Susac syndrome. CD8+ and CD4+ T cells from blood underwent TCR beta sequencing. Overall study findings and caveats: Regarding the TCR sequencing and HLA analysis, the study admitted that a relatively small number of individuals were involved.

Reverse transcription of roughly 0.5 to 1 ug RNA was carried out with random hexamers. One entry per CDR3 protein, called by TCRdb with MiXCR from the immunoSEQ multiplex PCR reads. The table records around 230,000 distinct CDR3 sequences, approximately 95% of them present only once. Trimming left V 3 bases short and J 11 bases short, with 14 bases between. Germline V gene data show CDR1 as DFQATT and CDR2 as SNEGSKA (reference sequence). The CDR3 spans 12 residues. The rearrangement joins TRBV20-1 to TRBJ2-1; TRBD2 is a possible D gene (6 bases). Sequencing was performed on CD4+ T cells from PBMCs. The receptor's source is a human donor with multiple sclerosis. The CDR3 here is CSASFRGDQQFF. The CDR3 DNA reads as TGCAGTGCTAGCTTCCGCGGGGACCAGCAGTTCTTC.